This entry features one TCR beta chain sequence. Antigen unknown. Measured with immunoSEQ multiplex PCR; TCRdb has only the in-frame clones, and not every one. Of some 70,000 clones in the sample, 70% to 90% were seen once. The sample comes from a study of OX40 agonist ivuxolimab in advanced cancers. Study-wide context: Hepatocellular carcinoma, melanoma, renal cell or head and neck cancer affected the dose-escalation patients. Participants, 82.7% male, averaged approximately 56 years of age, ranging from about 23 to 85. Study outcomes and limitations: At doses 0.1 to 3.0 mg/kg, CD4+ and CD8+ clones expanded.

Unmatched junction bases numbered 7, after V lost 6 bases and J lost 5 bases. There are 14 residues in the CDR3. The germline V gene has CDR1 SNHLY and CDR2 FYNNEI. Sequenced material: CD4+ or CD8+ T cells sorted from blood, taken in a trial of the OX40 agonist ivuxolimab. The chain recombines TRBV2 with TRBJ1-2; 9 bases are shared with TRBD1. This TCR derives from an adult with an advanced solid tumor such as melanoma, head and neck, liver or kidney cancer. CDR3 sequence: CASSLGQGWYGYTF. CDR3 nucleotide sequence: TGTGCCAGCAGCCTAGGACAGGGGTGGTATGGCTACACCTTC.